Below are 10 T cell receptor beta chains sequenced from a single sample in a study of T-cell reconstitution after alpha-beta-depleted transplantation in children. Unique molecular identifiers featured in how the TCRbeta library was prepared. TCRdb used MiXCR to reprocess the PCR reads, holding one entry per CDR3 protein. The sample yields over 200,000 distinct CDR3 sequences, 8% to 9.5% seen once. The sequencing used PBMCs from the stem cell graft donor, collected from the stem cell graft. These receptors were obtained from a human donor who donated a stem cell graft to a child with acute lymphoblastic leukemia.

V gene TRBV4-1 combines with J gene TRBJ2-7; TRBD2 matches 8 bases. The CDR3 sequence is 14 residues long. V trimming: 4 bases; J trimming: 5 bases; junction bases outside the gene matches: 7. From germline, CDR1 is MGHRA and CDR2 YSYEKL. DNA for the CDR3: TGCGCCAGCAGCCTCGGGGGGGCGGAGAACGAGCAGTACTTC. It is translated as CASSLGGAENEQYF.

The chain has TRBV20-1 and TRBJ1-2; 8 bases are a match to TRBD1. V lost 3 bases and J lost 7; bases outside the gene matches: 10. This CDR3 is 14 amino acids long. The germline gives CDR1 DFQATT, CDR2 SNEGSKA (reference sequence). The CDR3 sequence is CSASQFGTGGGYTF. Written as DNA, the CDR3 is TGCAGTGCTAGTCAGTTCGGGACAGGAGGTGGCTACACCTTC.

This chain uses TRBV30 with TRBJ1-5; the match to TRBD1 covers 9 bases. Germline trimming cut 3 bases from V and 2 bases from J; bases unmatched to any gene: 11. The CDR3 is 17 amino acids. Per germline, CDR1 GTSNPN and CDR2 SVGIG (reference sequence). CDR3 nucleotides: TGTGCCTGGAGCCGGGACAGGGATTTTCCAGGCAATCAGCCCCAGCATTTT. Translation gives CAWSRDRDFPGNQPQHF.

The CDR3: CSAIPSGGLYNEQFF. Here the CDR3 DNA reads TGCAGCGCGATTCCTAGCGGGGGCCTATACAATGAGCAGTTCTTC. The rearrangement links TRBV29-1 to TRBJ2-1, with 10 bases fitting TRBD2. J lost 4 bases, V lost 7 bases, and 10 bases had no gene match. Germline V lookup: CDR1 SQVTM, CDR2 ANQGSEA. The CDR3 has 15 amino acids.

This rearrangement joins TRBV5-1 to TRBJ2-3; TRBD2 aligns across 11 bases. Germline V gives CDR1 SGHRS, CDR2 YFSETQ. The CDR3 has 15 amino acids. J gave up 5 bases and V 4 bases, and 6 bases lay outside the gene matches. CDR3 amino acids: CASSRIAGGQDTQYF. CDR3 sequence (DNA): TGCGCCAGCAGCCGTATAGCGGGGGGGCAAGATACGCAGTATTTT.

The V gene is TRBV4-2, the J gene TRBJ2-6; no firm D call. V was cut by 0 bases and J by 4 bases, with 4 bases left in between. This CDR3 comprises 14 residues. From germline, CDR1 is LGHNA and CDR2 YNFKEQ. In DNA, the CDR3 is TGTGCCAGCAGCCAAGATAGAGGGGCCAACGTCCTGACTTTC. Translated, it gives CASSQDRGANVLTF.

This clonotype was seen more than once but under ten times. The chain couples TRBV29-1 to TRBJ1-1; D perhaps matches TRBD1 (5 bases). CDR1 SQVTM and CDR2 ANQGSEA come from the germline V gene. Trimming stripped 7 bases from V and 5 bases from J, with 14 bases between. The CDR3 totals 12 residues. The CDR3 protein is CSARGEGTEAFF. Here the CDR3 DNA reads TGCAGCGCCCGGGGGGAGGGGACTGAAGCTTTCTTT. The full variable domain, with the rest looked up from reference TRBV29-1 and TRBJ1-1, is SAVISQKPSRDICQRGTSLTIQCQVDSQVTMMFWYRQQPGQSLTLIATANQGSEATYESGFVIDKFPISRPNLTFSTLTVSNMSPEDSSIYLCSARGEGTEAFFGQGTRLTVV.

This clonotype was recorded many times. The chain couples TRBV7-9 to TRBJ2-1, with 8 positions matching TRBD2. Germline V gene lookup returns CDR1 SEHNR and CDR2 FQNEAQ (reference sequence). After removal of 4 bases from V and 6 bases from J, the junction contained 5 bases not matched to a gene. The CDR3 is 14 residues long. The CDR3: CASSSGGLGNEQFF. The CDR3 nucleotides are TGTGCCAGCAGCTCGGGGGGGCTGGGCAATGAGCAGTTCTTC.

The V gene is TRBV19, the J gene TRBJ2-1; possible D gene TRBD1, 6 bases. The CDR3 extends over 14 amino acids. Trimming shortened V by 7 bases and J by 2 bases, and 12 bases separated the two germline ends. From germline, CDR1 is LNHDA and CDR2 SQIVND (reference sequence). The CDR3 loop reads CASTVDRTYNEQFF. The CDR3 DNA is TGTGCCAGTACCGTGGACAGAACCTACAATGAGCAGTTCTTC.

There are many counts of this clonotype. The rearrangement links TRBV15 to TRBJ2-1; a possible D gene is TRBD2 (6 bases). The CDR3 spans 17 residues. CDR1 is LNHNV, CDR2 YYDKDF, per germline (reference sequence). Trimming stripped 3 bases from V and 0 bases from J, with 15 bases between. The CDR3 nucleotides read TGTGCCACCAGCAGCCACCGGGGGTGGAGCTCCTACAATGAGCAGTTCTTC. It translates to CATSSHRGWSSYNEQFF.